This TCR beta chain was found in a study of blood T cell repertoires in COVID-19. About the research overall: Whether acute or convalescent, the COVID-19 samples came from the United States, Italy and Spain. Sample material is recorded as cDNA or gDNA derived from T cells, B-cell-depleted T cells, or PBMCs.

Assay used: immunoSEQ multiplex PCR; TCRdb lists only in-frame clones, some missing. The sample carries approximately 46,000 clones, around four fifths recorded once. This CDR3 region has 16 residues. V dropped 0 bases and J dropped 0 bases, with 11 bases sitting between them. Germline V gene data show CDR1 as SGDLS and CDR2 as YYNGEE. The clonotype originates from a human donor in a cohort sampled during active COVID-19. Sequencing was performed on peripheral blood. The chain uses TRBV9 and TRBJ2-3, with D unresolved. In DNA form, the CDR3 reads TGTGCCAGCAGCGTAGGAGTAGCAGCTAGCACAGATACGCAGTATTTT. Protein product: CASSVGVAASTDTQYF.